This section outlines one TCR beta chain sequence together with its context. The antigen is undetermined. The data stem from a study of T cell repertoires in ileal Crohn's disease. Turning to the study itself: The M6 sample came from neoterminal ileum during colonoscopy after surgery. Notes on the study in general: Endoscopic recurrence occurred in every patient whose clonality exceeded 26.8%.

The CDR3 contains 15 residues. The V and J ends lost 7 bases and 1 base, in that order; junction bases with no gene match: 6. The germline V gene encodes CDR1 MDHEN and CDR2 SYDVKM. TCRdb's table, derived via immunoSEQ multiplex PCR, lists solely in-frame clones and lacks some. The sample records some 10,000 clones, roughly 78% being singletons. Time point here: neoterminal ileum biopsy at postoperative endoscopy, about 6 months after surgery. The source material was ileal tissue. This TCR derives from an adult with Crohn's disease. The genes are TRBV28 and TRBJ2-1; TRBD2 agrees at 8 bases. The CDR3 loop is CASTHLAGSYNEQFF. DNA of the CDR3: TGTGCCAGCACCCACCTAGCGGGTTCCTACAATGAGCAGTTCTTC.